These 8 T cell receptor beta chains share one sample of origin, sequenced in a study of cytomegalovirus exposure and HLA in healthy donors. Vbeta (60) and Jbeta (13) primers were used in the PCR. Sequenced by immunoSEQ multiplex PCR; TCRdb stores in-frame clones only, minus some. The repertoire holds about 130,000 clones, with 84% as singletons. Material for sequencing was PBMCs. The source is a woman younger than 30 in good health and CMV-seropositive.

CDR3 bases: TGTGCCAGCAGTCTAGCGTTTACCCAAGAGACCCAGTACTTC. Its translation: CASSLAFTQETQYF. The rearrangement links TRBV6-1 to TRBJ2-5; tentative D call: TRBD2 (6 bases). V lost 5 bases and J 1 base, leaving 11 bases between the germline ends. Germline CDR1 MNHNS, CDR2 SASEGT. The CDR3 contains 14 residues.

This chain links TRBV10-3 with TRBJ2-1, with 14 bases aligning to TRBD2. V was clipped by 2 bases and J by 4 bases; unmatched bases: 4. CDR3 length: 17 residues. CDR1 ENHRY and CDR2 SYGVKD come from the germline V gene. CDR3 amino acids: CAISEPTSGGGYNEQFF. The CDR3 DNA is TGTGCCATCAGTGAGCCGACTAGCGGGGGGGGTTACAATGAGCAGTTCTTC.

The chain uses TRBV27 and TRBJ1-2, with D hard to call. V lost 4 bases and J lost 5, with 11 bases in between. There are 13 residues in the CDR3. Germline values: CDR1 MNHEY, CDR2 SMNVEV (reference sequence). The CDR3: CASSWSGRYGYTF. CDR3 nucleotide sequence: TGTGCCAGCAGTTGGTCAGGAAGGTATGGCTACACCTTC.

This rearrangement joins TRBV27 to TRBJ1-3, with TRBD1 as a possible D gene (5 bases). Germline CDR1 is MNHEY and CDR2 is SMNVEV (reference sequence). This CDR3 is 14 amino acids long. The V end was cut by 6 bases, the J end by 3 bases, with 12 bases between. Written as DNA, the CDR3 is TGTGCCAGCAGACCGGCGGGGGGTGGAAACACCATATATTTT. Translation gives CASRPAGGGNTIYF.

The genes are TRBV2 and TRBJ1-2; TRBD1 might be the D (6 bases). V dropped 5 bases and J dropped 0 bases, with 10 bases sitting between them. The CDR3 extends over 14 amino acids. Germline loops: CDR1 SNHLY, CDR2 FYNNEI. In DNA form, the CDR3 reads TGTGCCAGCAGTCAGGACAGCCCTAACTATGGCTACACCTTC. This translates into CASSQDSPNYGYTF. Using reference TRBV2 and TRBJ1-2 for the parts outside the CDR3, the full variable domain is EPEVTQTPSHQVTQMGQEVILRCVPISNHLYFYWYRQILGQKVEFLVSFYNNEISEKSEIFDDQFSVERPDGSNFTLKIRSTKLEDSAMYFCASSQDSPNYGYTFGSGTRLTVV.

This sequence joins TRBV5-1 and TRBJ1-1, with D tentatively TRBD1 (6 bases). Germline V lookup: CDR1 SGHRS, CDR2 YFSETQ. The CDR3 runs to 16 residues. Trimming left V 4 bases short and J 5 bases short, with 21 bases between. For the CDR3, the DNA is TGCGCCAGCAGCCCCCGAGGGGGTTTCGCGCGGACTGAAGCTTTCTTT. Its protein product is CASSPRGGFARTEAFF. Full variable domain (outside the CDR3, taken from reference TRBV5-1 and TRBJ1-1): KAGVTQTPRYLIKTRGQQVTLSCSPISGHRSVSWYQQTPGQGLQFLFEYFSETQRNKGNFPGRFSGRQFSNSRSEMNVSTLELGDSALYLCASSPRGGFARTEAFFGQGTRLTVV.

This CDR3 reads CASGGRSTDTQYF. CDR3 DNA sequence: TGTGCCAGCGGGGGCCGTAGCACAGATACGCAGTATTTT. The V call is TRBV27, the J call TRBJ2-3; perhaps TRBD1 as D (6 bases). V gave up 8 bases and J gave up 0 bases, with 9 bases separating them. This CDR3 has 13 residues. CDR1 is MNHEY, CDR2 SMNVEV, per germline (reference sequence).

The chain couples TRBV25-1 to TRBJ1-5; 8 nucleotides align to TRBD1. The V gene end was trimmed by 4 bases and the J gene end by 4 bases; junction bases not matched to a gene: 12. Per the germline V gene, CDR1 is MGHDK and CDR2 is SYGVNS. The CDR3 length is 17 residues. CDR3 nucleotide sequence: TGTGCCAGCAGTGGCGAGACAGGGGAAGTATGGAATCAGCCCCAGCATTTT. Translating gives CASSGETGEVWNQPQHF.